Only a few counts were recorded for the clone carrying this TCR beta chain. Its antigen is unknown. This sample includes further DNA sequences coding for the same CDR3. The sample is drawn from a study of radiotherapy plus CTLA-4 blockade in lung cancer. Study at large: There were objective responses in 18% of patients, and 31% had disease control. Findings and limits, study-wide: Clones of tumor-derived TCRs expanded in blood after radiotherapy plus ipilimumab. It was early blood T cell clone dynamics, with interferon-beta, that reportedly best predicted response.

Data came from immunoSEQ multiplex PCR; TCRdb stores just in-frame clones and leaves some out. The profile shows 120,000 or so clones, about four fifths of them singletons. The germline V and J ends were trimmed by 0 bases and 2 bases, with 8 bases remaining between them. The CDR3 has 14 residues. Germline-derived CDR1 and CDR2 are GTSNPN and SVGIG (reference sequence). The sequence derives from a human donor with non-small cell lung cancer who had a partial response to radiotherapy plus ipilimumab. J is TRBJ1-5 and V is TRBV30, with a tentative D call TRBD1 (6 bases). The specimen was peripheral blood, collected from a patient treated with radiotherapy plus ipilimumab. Here the CDR3 reads CAWSVEGGNQPQHF. CDR3 nucleotides: TGTGCCTGGAGTGTAGAGGGGGGCAATCAGCCCCAGCATTTT.